Detailed here is one TCR beta chain. Its antigen specificity is not known. Within one base of it there is no much larger clone, and no base qualities were kept. This sample was included in a study of T cell repertoires in cytomegalovirus infection (dated by TCRdb to between 2018 and 2021). Looking at the study overall: The HLA type of each donor mattered for the analysis, because public TCR beta signatures pointed to carriage of CMV infection along with the matching HLA type.

For sequencing, an Illumina HiSeq 1500 was employed. TCRdb trimmed the raw reads at Q25, called clones with MiXCR and kept productive beta chains. Identical CDR3 protein sequences are pooled into one entry, listed with their most common genes and DNA. Here the sample has more than 250,000 distinct CDR3 sequences; approximately 13% occur a single time. Around 8.8% of the sample belongs to the ten largest clones. Overall study results and their limits: The ex vivo response was dominated by HLA-C-restricted CMV-specific TCR beta clonotypes, which also provided the single most frequent clonotype in two of eight donors. Carriers of CMV infection plus the relevant HLA type were discriminated by the cumulative frequency of public TCR beta family members in the study cohort and in an independent roughly 400-donor cohort.

V is pruned by 2 bases and J by 3 bases, leaving 10 bases of the junction without a gene match. Inclusive of the bounding cysteine and phenylalanine, the CDR3 is 17 residues long. The read is trimmed to its CDR3 DNA, 51 bases read in frame from base 1. CDR1 and CDR2 are read off the germline V gene as SGHRS and YFSETQ. The chain employs TRBV5-1 and TRBJ2-7; 11 bases in the middle match TRBD2. Specimen: PBMCs. The clonotype comes from a human donor in good health (CMV status not recorded). Some clones in this sample may be carry-over from other donors' samples. The DNA sequence is TGCGCCAGCAGCTTCACGCCCGGACTAGCGGGCGGCTACGAGCAGTACTTC. This encodes CASSFTPGLAGGYEQYF.